This TCR beta chain is drawn from a study of human T cells and chemical hapten exposure. Study observations and caveats: TCRs exceeding a frequency of 1 in 1000 stayed unchanged under DPC sensitization.

TCRdb recomputed calls from the RACE reads with MiXCR, one row per CDR3 protein. The sample includes 75,000 to 95,000 distinct CDR3 sequences, about 12% seen only once; the top ten take about 3.5%. Indicated time point: patch test 1, 2 weeks after DPC sensitization. Treatment defined: therapeutic diphenylcyclopropenone sensitization with weekly scalp DPC. As to this clonotype: Its antigen is not known.

This CDR3 comprises 12 residues. Trimming took off 3 bases at V and 7 bases at J, with 11 bases between the two ends. CDR1 and CDR2 from the germline V gene are SGHRS and YFSETQ. This clonotype was obtained from a woman aged 60-75 years with alopecia areata. Some clones in this sample may be carry-over from other donors' samples. Specimen: whole blood, collected in connection with sensitization to the hapten diphenylcyclopropenone (DPC). The rearrangement links TRBV5-1 to TRBJ2-7, with unresolved D. The CDR3 nucleotides are TGCGCCAGCAGCTATTTTCGTTGGGAGCAGTACTTC. It translates to CASSYFRWEQYF.